The T cell receptor (beta chain) described here comes from a study of technical replicates of blood from several donors (dated by TCRdb to about 2017). In this sample, this clone turned up once. Its antigen has not been determined. Per-base quality was not reported, and no clone a single base away is much larger than it. The library was prepared using the immunoSEQ multiplex PCR assay. This immuneACCESS table, as held by TCRdb, lists in-frame sequences with V and J called but not all clones. Of the missing ones, under half trace to an unresolved V gene in checked studies; the others have no known cause. For this sample the table gives about 93,000 clones, of which around 96% were detected only once. The top ten hold 0.26% of the sample. This TCR derives from a human donor in good health. Specimen: T cells isolated from PBMCs.

The CDR3 amino acid sequence is: CASSLWDRGPYGYTF. The DNA reads as follows: TGCGCCAGCAGCTTGTGGGACAGGGGGCCCTATGGCTACACCTTC. The receptor chain draws on TRBV5-1 and TRBJ1-2, and 12 junctional nucleotides match TRBD1. Via the germline V gene, CDR1 is SGHRS and CDR2 YFSETQ. For this chain, trimming is 1 base at the V end and 4 bases at the J end, and the number of junction bases without a gene match is 2. The CDR3 has 15 amino acids, counting the end cysteine and phenylalanine. Just the 45-base CDR3 DNA is kept, in frame starting at base 1.